The present T cell receptor beta chain was sequenced within a study of cytomegalovirus exposure and HLA in healthy donors. General observations from the study: In vitro, three CMV-associated chains proved specific for CMV antigens. Cytomegalovirus-associated TCR beta chains were listed, numbering around 150.

Points on this clone: Its antigen remains unidentified.

The CDR3 spans 16 residues. The V and J ends lost 3 bases and 2 bases, in that order; junction bases with no gene match: 9. Germline V gene lookup returns CDR1 SGHKS and CDR2 YYEKEE (reference sequence). TCRdb's copy holds only in-frame clones and misses some; the assay was immunoSEQ multiplex PCR. The repertoire holds approximately 160,000 clones, less than 90% seen once, with roughly 5.8% in the top ten. Sequencing was carried out using PBMCs. The chain has TRBV5-5 and TRBJ2-7, with TRBD1 matching over 9 bases. The sequence was obtained from a woman younger than 45 in good health and CMV-seronegative. The CDR3: CASSSRGTGKTYEQYF. CDR3 nucleotide sequence: TGTGCCAGCAGCTCCAGAGGGACAGGGAAAACCTACGAGCAGTACTTC. The full variable domain, with the rest looked up from reference TRBV5-5 and TRBJ2-7, is DAGVTQSPTHLIKTRGQQVTLRCSPISGHKSVSWYQQVLGQGPQFIFQYYEKEERGRGNFPDRFSARQFPNYSSELNVNALLLGDSALYLCASSSRGTGKTYEQYFGPGTRLTVT.